The present T cell receptor beta chain was sequenced within a study of T cell responses to AZD1222 COVID-19 vaccine. Here immunoSEQ multiplex PCR was the method, and the copy in TCRdb shows in-frame clones only, minus some. The sample records 80,000 or so clones, more than 85% being singletons. Study-wide results and caveats: Across the whole spike, CD4 TCRs peaked at regions 160-218 and 743-854. With two AZD1222 doses given, Spike-specific TCR breadth and depth both rose. Unmutated variant regions are reportedly the target of nearly half of TCRs that are spike-specific.

Remarks on this clone: What it recognizes is unknown.

Per the germline V gene, CDR1 is SGHRS and CDR2 is YFSETQ. Trimming stripped 1 base from V and 0 bases from J, with 10 bases between. The CDR3 totals 15 residues. This chain connects TRBV5-1 to TRBJ1-1; D call uncertain. The receptor was derived from an adult who received the AZD1222 COVID-19 vaccine. Source: peripheral blood, taken 28 days after the second AZD1222 dose. The CDR3 protein is CASSLIIGMNTEAFF. CDR3 nucleotide sequence: TGCGCCAGCAGCTTGATAATCGGGATGAACACTGAAGCTTTCTTT.